The 18 T cell receptor beta chains below come from one sample, sequenced in a study of blood T cell repertoires in COVID-19. The method was immunoSEQ multiplex PCR; TCRdb's version includes in-frame clones alone and lacks a portion of them. This table has about 100,000 clones, 80% to 90% appearing once. The sample taken for sequencing was peripheral blood. These receptors were taken from an elderly man with COVID-19, enrolled during active disease.

The chain uses TRBV7-2 and TRBJ1-1; TRBD1 agrees at 8 bases. Per the germline V gene, CDR1 is SGHTA and CDR2 is FQGNSA. The CDR3 contains 13 residues. V gave up 4 bases and J gave up 7 bases; unmatched junction bases: 5. The CDR3 here is CASSSRQGNEAFF. CDR3 nucleotides: TGTGCCAGCAGCTCTAGACAGGGGAATGAAGCTTTCTTT. Filled out from reference TRBV7-2 and TRBJ1-1, the complete variable domain reads GAGVSQSPSNKVTEKGKDVELRCDPISGHTALYWYRQSLGQGLEFLIYFQGNSAPDKSGLPSDRFSAERTGGSVSTLTIQRTQQEDSAVYLCASSSRQGNEAFFGQGTRLTVV.

The chain recombines TRBV28 with TRBJ2-7; 10 positions agree with TRBD1. The germline gives CDR1 MDHEN, CDR2 SYDVKM. This CDR3 region has 16 residues. The V gene end was trimmed by 1 base and the J gene end by 7 bases; junction bases not matched to a gene: 10. The CDR3: CASSLFGGQGMGEQYF. CDR3 bases: TGTGCCAGCAGTTTATTTGGGGGACAGGGGATGGGTGAGCAGTACTTC.

The chain joins TRBV5-1 to TRBJ2-2; 14 nucleotides align to TRBD2. In germline, CDR1 is SGHRS, CDR2 YFSETQ. The V and J ends lost 4 bases and 6 bases, in that order; junction bases with no gene match: 11. The CDR3 sequence is 18 residues long. The DNA for the CDR3 is TGCGCCAGCAGCCCGAGCCGACTAGCGGGGGGGCGATCCGGGGAGCTGTTTTTT. Protein product: CASSPSRLAGGRSGELFF.

The CDR3 protein is CASSLQGGGPQHF. The CDR3 DNA is TGTGCCAGCTCTCTGCAGGGAGGAGGGCCCCAGCATTTT. V usage is TRBV12-3 or TRBV12-4 and J usage is TRBJ1-5; D perhaps matches TRBD1 (5 bases). Between the trimmed V and J ends, which lost 8 bases and 9 bases, there was a span of 17 bases. The CDR3 length is 13 residues.

The CDR3 here is CASSIGGAENTEAFF. For the CDR3, the DNA is TGTGCCAGTAGTATAGGGGGAGCGGAGAACACTGAAGCTTTCTTT. The chain employs TRBV19 and TRBJ1-1; D not resolved. CDR1 is LNHDA and CDR2 is SQIVND in the germline V gene (reference sequence). Trimming shortened V by 1 base and J by 1 base, and 10 bases separated the two germline ends. The CDR3 spans 15 residues.

The rearrangement links TRBV7-3 to TRBJ1-3, with D possibly being TRBD1 (5 bases). CDR1 and CDR2 (germline): SGHTA, FQGTGA. The CDR3 loop spans 16 amino acids. V lost 1 base and J 0 bases, leaving 10 bases between the germline ends. CDR3 sequence (DNA): TGTGCCAGCAGCTTAAACGGGGGAAGCTCTGGAAACACCATATATTTT. Translating gives CASSLNGGSSGNTIYF.

This clone has a handful of counts. The gene calls are TRBV12-2 and TRBJ1-5; the D segment call TRBD1 is taken from the table without a DNA check. TRBV12-2 is listed as a pseudogene. The CDR3 covers 16 residues. CDR3 region: CASRFDRANSNQPQHF. The CDR3 DNA reads as TGTGCAAGTCGTTTTGACAGGGCAAATAGCAATCAGCCCCAGCATTTT.

The chain recombines TRBV4-2 with TRBJ2-1; tentative D call: TRBD2 (6 bases). CDR1 is LGHNA and CDR2 is YNFKEQ in the germline V gene. There are 13 residues in the CDR3. Trimming removed 1 base at V and 7 bases at J, with 8 bases between. CDR3 nucleotide sequence: TGTGCCAGCAGCCAAGGGGGGACTAATGAGCAGTTCTTC. This sequence encodes CASSQGGTNEQFF.

This clone was observed a handful of times. The V and J genes are TRBV3-1 (or the pseudogene TRBV3-2) and TRBJ2-7, with 7 nucleotides matching TRBD2. The CDR3 covers 13 residues. CDR1 is LGHDT and CDR2 is YNNKEL in the germline V gene (reference sequence). Unmatched junction bases numbered 3, after V lost 4 bases and J lost 3 bases. For the CDR3, the DNA is TGTGCCAGCAGCCTCCGGACTAGCTACGAGCAGTACTTC. It specifies CASSLRTSYEQYF.

V gene TRBV30 combines with J gene TRBJ1-5, with a tentative D call TRBD1 (6 bases). The CDR3 has 15 amino acids. Trimming took off 3 bases at V and 11 bases at J, with 23 bases between the two ends. Germline V gives CDR1 GTSNPN, CDR2 SVGIG (reference sequence). The CDR3 DNA sequence: TGTGCCTGGAGGCCGGGGACACTCTTAGAATCAGCCCAGCATTTT. Translated: CAWRPGTLLESAQHF.

This clone has more than one count but fewer than ten. The chain couples TRBV4-2 to TRBJ2-7, with TRBD2 identical over 7 bases. Germline CDR1 reads LGHNA; CDR2 reads YNFKEQ. The CDR3 runs to 15 residues. Trimming took 0 bases from V and 3 from J; bases not matched to a gene: 5. The CDR3 loop is CASSQDRTRSYEQYF. DNA of the CDR3: TGTGCCAGCAGCCAAGATAGGACTAGGAGCTACGAGCAGTACTTC.

This clone occurred a few times. The rearrangement uses TRBV19 and TRBJ1-1, with a possible D match to TRBD1 (6 bases). CDR3 size: 16 residues. Trimming removed 5 bases at V and 4 bases at J, with 20 bases between. Germline CDR1 LNHDA, CDR2 SQIVND (reference sequence). The CDR3 loop is CASSPGIRGDITEAFF. In nucleotides, the CDR3 is TGTGCCAGTAGTCCCGGGATCAGGGGCGATATCACTGAAGCTTTCTTT.

The chain carries TRBV7-9 and TRBJ2-3; weak D call: TRBD1 (5 bases). V gave up 3 bases and J gave up 8 bases, with 6 bases separating them. The length of the CDR3 is 11 residues. Germline CDR1 is SEHNR and CDR2 is FQNEAQ (reference sequence). Written as DNA, the CDR3 is TGTGCCAGCAGCTTCAGGGCTACGCAGTATTTT. Amino acids: CASSFRATQYF. Variable domain in full (rest from reference TRBV7-9 and TRBJ2-3): DTGVSQNPRHKITKRGQNVTFRCDPISEHNRLYWYRQTLGQGPEFLTYFQNEAQLEKSRLLSDRFSAERPKGSFSTLEIQRTEQGDSAMYLCASSFRATQYFGPGTRLTVL.

In its sample, this clone was seen once. The J gene is TRBJ1-3, the V gene TRBV19; 9 nucleotides agree with TRBD1. CDR3 length: 16 amino acids. The germline V gene has CDR1 LNHDA and CDR2 SQIVND (reference sequence). V was clipped by 3 bases and J by 2 bases; unmatched bases: 5. CDR3 amino acids: CASSMTGGRTGNTIYF. The DNA for the CDR3 is TGTGCCAGTAGTATGACAGGGGGTCGTACTGGAAACACCATATATTTT.

The chain joins TRBV24-1 to TRBJ2-5, with D maybe TRBD1 (6 bases). The CDR3 loop spans 15 amino acids. V was pared by 3 bases and J by 3 bases, with 13 bases between. Per germline, CDR1 KGHDR and CDR2 SFDVKD. CDR3 DNA sequence: TGTGCCACCAGTGATCCCCGGGACATAGAAGAGACCCAGTACTTC. Translating gives CATSDPRDIEETQYF.

V and J are TRBV7-2 and TRBJ1-5; TRBD1 aligns across 7 bases. CDR1 SGHTA and CDR2 FQGNSA come from the germline V gene. J gave up 5 bases and V 0 bases, and 4 bases lay outside the gene matches. The CDR3 loop spans 15 amino acids. The CDR3: CASSLARDRDQPQHF. The CDR3 DNA follows: TGTGCCAGCAGCTTAGCCCGGGACAGAGATCAGCCCCAGCATTTT.

The rearrangement joins TRBV3-1 (or the pseudogene TRBV3-2) to TRBJ1-6; the match to TRBD1 covers 11 bases. V was pared by 4 bases and J by 10 bases, with 6 bases of the junction left unmatched. The CDR3 runs 15 residues. Germline V CDR1 and CDR2: LGHDT, YNNKEL (reference sequence). This chain's CDR3 is CASSPRTGGRSPLHF. The CDR3 DNA sequence: TGTGCCAGCAGCCCGAGGACAGGGGGCAGGTCACCCCTCCACTTT.

The gene calls are TRBV7-8 and TRBJ1-1, with 10 bases that match TRBD1. V shed 5 bases and J 6 bases; nucleotides not matched to a gene: 9. Germline V gene lookup returns CDR1 SGHVS and CDR2 FQNEAQ. The CDR3 has 15 amino acids. The CDR3 loop is CASSPWTGGSAEAFF. The CDR3, as DNA: TGTGCCAGCAGCCCATGGACAGGGGGTAGCGCTGAAGCTTTCTTT.